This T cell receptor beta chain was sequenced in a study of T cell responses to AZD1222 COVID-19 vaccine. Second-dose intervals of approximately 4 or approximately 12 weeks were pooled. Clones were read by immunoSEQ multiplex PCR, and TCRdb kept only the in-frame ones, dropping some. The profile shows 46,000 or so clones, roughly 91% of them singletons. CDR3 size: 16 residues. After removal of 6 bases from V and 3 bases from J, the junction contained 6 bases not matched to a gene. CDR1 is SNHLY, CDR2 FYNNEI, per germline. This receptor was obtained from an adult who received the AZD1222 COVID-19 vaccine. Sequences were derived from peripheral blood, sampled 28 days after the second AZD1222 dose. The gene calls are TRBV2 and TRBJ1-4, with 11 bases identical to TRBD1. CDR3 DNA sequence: TGTGCCAGCAGCCGGACAGGGGGCTTGGCTAATGAAAAACTGTTTTTT. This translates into CASSRTGGLANEKLFF.